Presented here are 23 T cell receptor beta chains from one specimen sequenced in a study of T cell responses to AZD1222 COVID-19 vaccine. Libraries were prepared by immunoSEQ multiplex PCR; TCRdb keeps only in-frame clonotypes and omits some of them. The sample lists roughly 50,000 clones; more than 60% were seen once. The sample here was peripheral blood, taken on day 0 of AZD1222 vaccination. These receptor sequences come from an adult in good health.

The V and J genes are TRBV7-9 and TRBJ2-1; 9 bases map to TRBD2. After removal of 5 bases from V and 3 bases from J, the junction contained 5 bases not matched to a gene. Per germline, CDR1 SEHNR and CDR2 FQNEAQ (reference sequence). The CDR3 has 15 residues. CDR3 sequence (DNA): TGTGCCAGCAGCGCCGGGACTAGCTTCTACAATGAGCAGTTCTTC. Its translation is CASSAGTSFYNEQFF. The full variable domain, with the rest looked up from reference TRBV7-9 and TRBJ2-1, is DTGVSQNPRHKITKRGQNVTFRCDPISEHNRLYWYRQTLGQGPEFLTYFQNEAQLEKSRLLSDRFSAERPKGSFSTLEIQRTEQGDSAMYLCASSAGTSFYNEQFFGPGTRLTVL.

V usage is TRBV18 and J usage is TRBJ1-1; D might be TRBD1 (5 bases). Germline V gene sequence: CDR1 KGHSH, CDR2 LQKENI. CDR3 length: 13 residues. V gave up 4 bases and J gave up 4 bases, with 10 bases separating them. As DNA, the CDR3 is TGTGCCAGCTCACTAGGGGTGGTCACTGAAGCTTTCTTT. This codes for CASSLGVVTEAFF.

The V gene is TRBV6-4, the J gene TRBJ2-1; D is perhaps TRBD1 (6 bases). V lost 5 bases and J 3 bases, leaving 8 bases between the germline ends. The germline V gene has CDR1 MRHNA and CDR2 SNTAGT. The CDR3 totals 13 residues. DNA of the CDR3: TGTGCCAGCAGTCGGGACAACTACAATGAGCAGTTCTTC. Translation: CASSRDNYNEQFF.

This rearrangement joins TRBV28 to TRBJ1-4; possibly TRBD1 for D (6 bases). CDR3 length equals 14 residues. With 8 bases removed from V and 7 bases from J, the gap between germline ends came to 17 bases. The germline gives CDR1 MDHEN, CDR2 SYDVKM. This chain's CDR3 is CASSGGDRSEKLFF. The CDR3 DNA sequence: TGTGCCAGCTCGGGGGGCGATAGATCTGAAAAACTGTTTTTT.

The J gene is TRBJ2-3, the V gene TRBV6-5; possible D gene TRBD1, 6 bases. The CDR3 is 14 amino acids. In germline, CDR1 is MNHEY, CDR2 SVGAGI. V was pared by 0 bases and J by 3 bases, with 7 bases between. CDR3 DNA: TGTGCCAGCAGTTACTCGAGGGGGACAGATACGCAGTATTTT. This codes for CASSYSRGTDTQYF.

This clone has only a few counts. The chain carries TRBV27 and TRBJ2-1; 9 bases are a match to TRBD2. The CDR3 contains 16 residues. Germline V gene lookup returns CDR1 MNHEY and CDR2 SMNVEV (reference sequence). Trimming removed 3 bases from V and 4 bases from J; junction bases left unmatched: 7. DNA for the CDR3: TGTGCCAGCAGTTTGGCGGGAGGGCCCCGGTACAATGAGCAGTTCTTC. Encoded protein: CASSLAGGPRYNEQFF.

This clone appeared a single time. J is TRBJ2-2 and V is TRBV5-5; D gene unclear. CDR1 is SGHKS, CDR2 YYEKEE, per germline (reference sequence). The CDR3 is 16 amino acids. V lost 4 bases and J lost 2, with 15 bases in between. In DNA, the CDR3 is TGTGCCAGCAGCCTGGTTCCAATCATCAACACCGGGGAGCTGTTTTTT. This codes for CASSLVPIINTGELFF.

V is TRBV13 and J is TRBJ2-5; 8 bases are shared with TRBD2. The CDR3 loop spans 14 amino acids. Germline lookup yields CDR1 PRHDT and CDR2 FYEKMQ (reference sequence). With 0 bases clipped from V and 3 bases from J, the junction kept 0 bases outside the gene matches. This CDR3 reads CASSLGTSEETQYF. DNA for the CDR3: TGTGCCAGCAGCTTAGGGACTAGCGAAGAGACCCAGTACTTC. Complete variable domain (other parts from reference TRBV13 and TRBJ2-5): AAGVIQSPRHLIKEKRETATLKCYPIPRHDTVYWYQQGPGQDPQFLISFYEKMQSDKGSIPDRFSAQQFSDYHSELNMSSLELGDSALYFCASSLGTSEETQYFGPGTRLLVL.

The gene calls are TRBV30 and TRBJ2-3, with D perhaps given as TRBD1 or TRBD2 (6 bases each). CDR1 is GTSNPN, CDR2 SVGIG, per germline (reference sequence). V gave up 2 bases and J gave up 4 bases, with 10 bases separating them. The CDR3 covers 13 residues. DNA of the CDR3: TGTGCCTGGAGTAGGGGGGACGCAGATACGCAGTATTTT. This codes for CAWSRGDADTQYF.

The chain's CDR3 is CASRPDFRGSKAFF. Written as DNA, the CDR3 is TGTGCCAGCAGGCCTGATTTCAGAGGGTCTAAAGCTTTCTTT. The rearrangement joins TRBV27 to TRBJ1-1; D ambiguous. Germline assignment: CDR1 MNHEY and CDR2 SMNVEV (reference sequence). CDR3 length: 14 residues. V shed 6 bases and J shed 9 bases, with 20 bases lying between them.

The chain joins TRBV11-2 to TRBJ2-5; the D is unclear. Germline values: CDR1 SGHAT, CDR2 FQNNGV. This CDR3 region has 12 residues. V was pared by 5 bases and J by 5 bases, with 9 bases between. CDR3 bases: TGTGCCAGCAGCCGAGCCCGGGAGACCCAGTACTTC. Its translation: CASSRARETQYF.

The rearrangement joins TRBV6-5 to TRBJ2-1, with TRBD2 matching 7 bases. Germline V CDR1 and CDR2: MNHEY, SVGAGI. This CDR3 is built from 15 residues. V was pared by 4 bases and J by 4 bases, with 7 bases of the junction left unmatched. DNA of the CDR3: TGTGCCAGCAGTTCGGGCGGGAGTGGGTACAATGAGCAGTTCTTC. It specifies CASSSGGSGYNEQFF.

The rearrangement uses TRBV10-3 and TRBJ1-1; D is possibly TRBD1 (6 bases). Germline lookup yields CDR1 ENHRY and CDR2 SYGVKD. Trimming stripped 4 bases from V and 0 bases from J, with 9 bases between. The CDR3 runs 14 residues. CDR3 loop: CAISGTAMNTEAFF. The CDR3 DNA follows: TGTGCCATCAGTGGGACAGCCATGAACACTGAAGCTTTCTTT.

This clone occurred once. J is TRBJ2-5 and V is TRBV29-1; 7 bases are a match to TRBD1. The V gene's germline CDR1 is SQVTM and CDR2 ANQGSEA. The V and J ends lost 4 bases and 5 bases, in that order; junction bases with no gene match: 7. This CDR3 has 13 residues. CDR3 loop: CSVVGQLGETQYF. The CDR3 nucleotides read TGCAGCGTTGTGGGACAGCTTGGGGAGACCCAGTACTTC.

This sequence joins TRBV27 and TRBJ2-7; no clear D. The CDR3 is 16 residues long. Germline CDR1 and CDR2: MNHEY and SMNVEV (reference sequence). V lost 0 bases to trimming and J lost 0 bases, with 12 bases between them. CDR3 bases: TGTGCCAGCAGTTTATCCCCAGCTCTGAGCTCCTACGAGCAGTACTTC. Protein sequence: CASSLSPALSSYEQYF.

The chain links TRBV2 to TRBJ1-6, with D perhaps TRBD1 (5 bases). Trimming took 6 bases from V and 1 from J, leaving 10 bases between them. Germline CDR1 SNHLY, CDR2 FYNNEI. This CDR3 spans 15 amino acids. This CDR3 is CASREQESYNSPLHF. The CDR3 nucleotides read TGTGCCAGCAGAGAACAGGAGTCCTATAATTCACCCCTCCACTTT.

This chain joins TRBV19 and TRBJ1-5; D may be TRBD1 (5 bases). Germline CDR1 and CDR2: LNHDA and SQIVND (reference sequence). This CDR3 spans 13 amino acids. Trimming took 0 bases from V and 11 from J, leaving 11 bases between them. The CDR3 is CASSIDVSGAQHF. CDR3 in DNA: TGTGCCAGTAGTATAGACGTCTCGGGGGCCCAGCATTTT.

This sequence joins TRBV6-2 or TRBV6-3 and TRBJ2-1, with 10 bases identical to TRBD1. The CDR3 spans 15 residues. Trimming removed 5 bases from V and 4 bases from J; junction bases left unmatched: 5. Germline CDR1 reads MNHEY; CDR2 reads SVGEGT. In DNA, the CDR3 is TGTGCCAGCAGTGATCCGGGACAGGGGTACAATGAGCAGTTCTTC. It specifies CASSDPGQGYNEQFF.

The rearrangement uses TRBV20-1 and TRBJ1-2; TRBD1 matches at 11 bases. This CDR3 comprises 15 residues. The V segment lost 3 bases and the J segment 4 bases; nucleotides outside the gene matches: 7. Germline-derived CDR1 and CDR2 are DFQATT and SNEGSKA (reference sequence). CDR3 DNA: TGCAGTGCTAGTGGGACAGGGGGTAAGGGCTATGGCTACACCTTC. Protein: CSASGTGGKGYGYTF.

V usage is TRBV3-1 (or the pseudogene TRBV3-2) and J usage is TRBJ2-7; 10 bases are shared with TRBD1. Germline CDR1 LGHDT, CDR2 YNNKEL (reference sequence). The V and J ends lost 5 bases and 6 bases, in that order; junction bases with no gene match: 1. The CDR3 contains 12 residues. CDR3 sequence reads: CASSGQGGEQYF. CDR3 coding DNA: TGTGCCAGCAGCGGACAGGGGGGCGAGCAGTACTTC.

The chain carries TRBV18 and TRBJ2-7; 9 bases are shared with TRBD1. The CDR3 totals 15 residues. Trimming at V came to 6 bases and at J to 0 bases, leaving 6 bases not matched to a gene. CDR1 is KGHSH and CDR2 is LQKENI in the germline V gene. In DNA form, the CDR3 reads TGTGCCAGCTCTCCGCCGGGACAGGGCTCCTACGAGCAGTACTTC. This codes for CASSPPGQGSYEQYF.

The CDR3 loop is CASSERLAGQETQYF. CDR3 coding DNA: TGTGCCAGCAGTGAGAGACTAGCGGGCCAAGAGACCCAGTACTTC. The chain combines TRBV2 with TRBJ2-5, with TRBD2 identical over 10 bases. The V gene end was trimmed by 3 bases and the J gene end by 1 base; junction bases not matched to a gene: 2. Germline V lookup: CDR1 SNHLY, CDR2 FYNNEI. The CDR3 totals 15 residues. Variable domain in full (rest from reference TRBV2 and TRBJ2-5): EPEVTQTPSHQVTQMGQEVILRCVPISNHLYFYWYRQILGQKVEFLVSFYNNEISEKSEIFDDQFSVERPDGSNFTLKIRSTKLEDSAMYFCASSERLAGQETQYFGPGTRLLVL.

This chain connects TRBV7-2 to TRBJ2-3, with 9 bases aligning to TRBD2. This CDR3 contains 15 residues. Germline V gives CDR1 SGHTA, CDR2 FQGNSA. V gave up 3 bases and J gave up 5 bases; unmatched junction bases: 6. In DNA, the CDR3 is TGTGCCAGCAGCTTCAGAGCGGGAGGTGGAGATACGCAGTATTTT. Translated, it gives CASSFRAGGGDTQYF.